Below, 21 T cell receptor beta chains from the same sample are listed, as sequenced in a study of blood T cell repertoires in COVID-19. Method: immunoSEQ multiplex PCR; TCRdb's copy keeps in-frame clones and lacks some. The sample shows about 240,000 clones, about nine tenths of them seen only once. Sequencing was carried out using PBMCs or T cells enriched from blood (not recorded which). These receptors all stem from a woman aged 25 to 39 with acute COVID-19.

The V call is TRBV29-1, the J call TRBJ1-1; D may be TRBD1 (5 bases). The V gene lost 2 bases and the J gene lost 8 bases, with 12 bases spanning the gap. This CDR3 has 12 residues. Germline CDR1 SQVTM, CDR2 ANQGSEA. CDR3 sequence (DNA): TGCAGCGTTGAACTAGGGAGGGGAGAAGCTTTCTTT. Translated: CSVELGRGEAFF.

The chain employs TRBV29-1 and TRBJ2-1, with D possibly TRBD1 on 6 matching bases. The CDR3 covers 12 residues. V lost 5 bases and J lost 10, with 15 bases in between. Germline V gene lookup returns CDR1 SQVTM and CDR2 ANQGSEA. The CDR3 reads CSVITGLREQFF. CDR3 sequence (DNA): TGCAGCGTTATTACAGGGTTGCGCGAGCAGTTCTTC.

The chain joins TRBV7-8 to TRBJ2-2; D might be TRBD1 (5 bases). Trimming left V 5 bases short and J 9 bases short, with 16 bases between. The CDR3 runs 14 residues. Looked up from germline, CDR1 is SGHVS and CDR2 is FQNEAQ. CDR3 region: CASSRQTEVRELFF. In DNA, the CDR3 is TGTGCCAGCAGCAGACAGACAGAAGTGAGGGAGCTGTTTTTT.

CDR3 DNA sequence: TGTGCCAGCAGTTACGCCAGGAACTCCTACGAGCAGTACTTC. This gives the protein CASSYARNSYEQYF. The chain uses TRBV6-5 and TRBJ2-7; D is ambiguous. There are 14 residues in the CDR3. Trimming cost V 2 bases and J 0 bases, with 8 bases left between them. Germline values: CDR1 MNHEY, CDR2 SVGAGI.

V gene TRBV4-3 combines with J gene TRBJ2-1; tentatively, D is TRBD1 (5 bases). This CDR3 contains 15 residues. V lost 3 bases, J lost 0 bases, and 9 bases lay in between. Germline CDR1 and CDR2: LGHNA and YSLEER. CDR3 in amino acids: CASSQGQSSYNEQFF. The CDR3 nucleotides read TGCGCCAGCAGCCAGGGGCAGAGCTCCTACAATGAGCAGTTCTTC.

This chain connects TRBV4-1 to TRBJ2-3; 12 bases fit TRBD1. With V trimmed by 4 bases and J by 0 bases, 11 bases remained unmatched. The germline V gene encodes CDR1 MGHRA and CDR2 YSYEKL. The CDR3 is 19 residues long. The chain's CDR3 is CASSPLGTGGLSSTDTQYF. CDR3 nucleotide sequence: TGCGCCAGCAGCCCTTTGGGGACAGGGGGCCTTTCTAGCACAGATACGCAGTATTTT.

V usage is TRBV19 and J usage is TRBJ1-5; perhaps TRBD1 as D (6 bases). Germline V CDR1 and CDR2: LNHDA, SQIVND (reference sequence). The CDR3 has 16 residues. Between the trimmed V and J ends, which lost 5 bases and 2 bases, there was a span of 16 bases. CDR3 in DNA: TGTGCCAGTAGTCCACTCCGAGGACAGCGCAATCAGCCCCAGCATTTT. This encodes CASSPLRGQRNQPQHF.

This chain links TRBV5-1 with TRBJ1-1, with TRBD1 as a possible D gene (5 bases). Germline assignment: CDR1 SGHRS and CDR2 YFSETQ. This CDR3 contains 14 residues. With 0 bases removed from V and 0 bases from J, the gap between germline ends came to 6 bases. The CDR3 sequence: CASSLDRMNTEAFF. CDR3 in DNA: TGCGCCAGCAGCTTGGACAGGATGAACACTGAAGCTTTCTTT.

The chain employs TRBV7-9 and TRBJ1-1; the D is unclear. The CDR3 sequence is 11 residues long. Germline CDR1 reads SEHNR; CDR2 reads FQNEAQ (reference sequence). Trimming removed 4 bases at V and 10 bases at J, with 10 bases between. The DNA for the CDR3 is TGTGCCAGCAGCTCCGTCGGGGTAGCTTTCTTT. It translates to CASSSVGVAFF.

The chain is built from TRBV5-1 and TRBJ1-2; a possible D gene is TRBD1 (5 bases). The CDR3 runs 15 residues. Germline V gives CDR1 SGHRS, CDR2 YFSETQ. Trimming removed 3 bases at V and 6 bases at J, with 18 bases between. The CDR3 loop reads CASSSGGTTTHGYTF. In nucleotides, the CDR3 is TGCGCCAGCAGCTCGGGGGGGACCACCACCCATGGCTACACCTTC.

This clone was counted once. The rearrangement joins TRBV27 to TRBJ2-1; 8 bases line up with TRBD1. Per the germline V gene, CDR1 is MNHEY and CDR2 is SMNVEV (reference sequence). Trimming at V came to 6 bases and at J to 5 bases, leaving 6 bases not matched to a gene. CDR3 size: 14 residues. Written as DNA, the CDR3 is TGTGCCAGCAGCGCAGGGGGCGAGAACAATGAGCAGTTCTTC. Protein product: CASSAGGENNEQFF.

This clone has only a few counts. The chain recombines TRBV6-4 with TRBJ2-1, with 10 bases that match TRBD2. This CDR3 region has 15 residues. Germline trimming cut 6 bases from V and 6 bases from J; bases unmatched to any gene: 8. Germline V CDR1 and CDR2: MRHNA, SNTAGT. CDR3 coding DNA: TGTGCCAGCAGGGCAGCGGGGGGGCAAATCAATGAGCAGTTCTTC. This codes for CASRAAGGQINEQFF.

This chain uses TRBV5-1 with TRBJ2-7, with 9 nucleotides matching TRBD1. CDR1 SGHRS and CDR2 YFSETQ come from the germline V gene. The CDR3 is 15 residues long. V dropped 4 bases and J dropped 2; count of bases not matched to a gene: 7. The CDR3 here is CASSGDRGNAYEQYF. CDR3 DNA sequence: TGCGCCAGCAGCGGCGACAGGGGGAACGCCTACGAGCAGTACTTC.

The chain is built from TRBV3-1 (or the pseudogene TRBV3-2) and TRBJ2-5; weak D call: TRBD2 (5 bases). Trimming shortened V by 0 bases and J by 7 bases, and 9 bases separated the two germline ends. The CDR3 is made up of 13 amino acids. The germline CDR1 and CDR2 sequences are LGHDT and YNNKEL (reference sequence). In DNA form, the CDR3 reads TGTGCCAGCAGCCAAGAGTCCGGAGGGACCCAGTACTTC. It translates to CASSQESGGTQYF.

The chain is built from TRBV6-5 and TRBJ1-1, with D possibly being TRBD1 (5 bases). Trimming removed 2 bases at V and 7 bases at J, with 14 bases between. Germline-derived CDR1 and CDR2 are MNHEY and SVGAGI. There are 14 residues in the CDR3. In nucleotides, the CDR3 is TGTGCCAGCAGTTACACGCAGGGCCAGGATGAAGCTTTCTTT. Translated, it gives CASSYTQGQDEAFF.

V usage is TRBV27 and J usage is TRBJ2-2, with TRBD2 matching over 10 bases. The length of the CDR3 is 19 residues. With V trimmed by 1 base and J by 0 bases, 8 bases remained unmatched. CDR1 is MNHEY, CDR2 SMNVEV, per germline (reference sequence). The DNA for the CDR3 is TGTGCCAGCAGTTTATTCAGGCTAGCGGGGGCCTCGAACACCGGGGAGCTGTTTTTT. It translates to CASSLFRLAGASNTGELFF.

This chain joins TRBV4-1 and TRBJ2-2, with TRBD2 matching over 12 bases. The V gene's germline CDR1 is MGHRA and CDR2 YSYEKL. The CDR3 has 16 residues. J gave up 3 bases and V 3 bases, and 2 bases lay outside the gene matches. CDR3 sequence reads: CASSHLAGGYTGELFF. The DNA of the CDR3 is TGCGCCAGCAGCCACCTAGCGGGGGGGTACACCGGGGAGCTGTTTTTT.

This chain links TRBV10-3 with TRBJ1-6; no clear D. The CDR3 spans 17 residues. Germline-derived CDR1 and CDR2 are ENHRY and SYGVKD. The V and J ends lost 0 bases and 8 bases respectively, with 17 bases between them. For the CDR3, the DNA is TGTGCCATCAGTGAGTCCCAACTGTTGAGGTGGGATTCACCCCTCCACTTT. It yields the protein CAISESQLLRWDSPLHF.

CDR3 region: CASRYRGNTEAFF. CDR3 in DNA: TGTGCCAGCAGATACAGGGGGAACACTGAAGCTTTCTTT. The chain uses TRBV6-5 and TRBJ1-1; 7 bases fit TRBD1. This CDR3 has 13 residues. Germline V lookup: CDR1 MNHEY, CDR2 SVGAGI. J was trimmed by 1 base and V by 6 bases; bases with no gene match: 2.

This clone was detected only once. This chain connects TRBV27 to TRBJ1-6, with 7 bases that match TRBD1. The trim removed 2 bases at V and 0 bases at J, leaving 7 bases unmatched. Germline CDR1 and CDR2: MNHEY and SMNVEV (reference sequence). CDR3 length: 18 amino acids. The CDR3 spells CASSLARGSPSYNSPLHF. For the CDR3, the DNA is TGTGCCAGCAGTTTAGCCAGGGGGTCGCCCTCCTATAATTCACCCCTCCACTTT.

The V call is TRBV19, the J call TRBJ1-5; 7 positions match TRBD1. Germline V gene sequence: CDR1 LNHDA, CDR2 SQIVND (reference sequence). V was clipped by 3 bases and J by 6 bases; unmatched bases: 5. The CDR3 has 14 residues. The CDR3 is CASSIRDSAQPQHF. The CDR3 coding sequence is TGTGCCAGTAGTATCCGGGACAGCGCTCAGCCCCAGCATTTT. The variable domain in full, completed from reference TRBV19 and TRBJ1-5, reads DGGITQSPKYLFRKEGQNVTLSCEQNLNHDAMYWYRQDPGQGLRLIYYSQIVNDFQKGDIAEGYSVSREKKESFPLTVTSAQKNPTAFYLCASSIRDSAQPQHFGDGTRLSIL.